The clone carrying this T cell receptor beta chain has more than one count but fewer than ten. The antigen is undetermined. The entry originates in a study of OX40 agonist ivuxolimab in advanced cancers. Study-level information: Across the patients, intravenous ivuxolimab was delivered every 2 weeks at 0.01 to 10 mg/kg.

Sampled blood was obtained at baseline, cycle 4 day 1, and cycle 7 day 1. Germline loops: CDR1 SGHNT, CDR2 YENEEA. The CDR3 covers 14 residues. V lost 5 bases and J lost 3, with 10 bases in between. TCRdb's copy holds only in-frame clones and misses some; the assay was immunoSEQ multiplex PCR. The sample has tens of thousands of clones, over 70% seen once; the top ten hold roughly 4.6%. Study findings and constraints: Expanded peripheral T cells had an undetermined antigen specificity. Certain nonresponders additionally had low normalized T-cell clonal expansion.

The rearrangement uses TRBV11-3 and TRBJ1-4; tentatively, D is TRBD1 (5 bases). Sequencing used CD4+ or CD8+ T cells sorted from blood, obtained in a trial of the OX40 agonist ivuxolimab. The receptor was derived from an adult with an advanced solid tumor such as melanoma, head and neck, liver or kidney cancer. In nucleotides, the CDR3 is TGTGCCAGCAGCCCAGGGAGCGCTAATGAAAAACTGTTTTTT. It yields the protein CASSPGSANEKLFF.